This paragraph covers one TCR beta chain sequence. The record originates from a study of blood T cell repertoires in COVID-19. This CDR3 contains 18 residues. The J segment lost 2 bases and the V segment lost 1 base, leaving 7 bases of the junction unmatched. Germline-derived CDR1 and CDR2 are MNHNS and SASEGT. Sequencing used immunoSEQ multiplex PCR; TCRdb keeps in-frame clones, though not all of them. The table records 330,000 or so clones, 75% to 90% of them present only once. This rearrangement joins TRBV6-1 to TRBJ2-3; 12 bases are shared with TRBD2. This receptor was taken from a man aged 25-40 years who had recovered from COVID-19. Sequencing used PBMCs or T cells enriched from blood (not recorded which). CDR3: CASSEGLTSGGFTDTQYF. The CDR3 DNA sequence: TGTGCCAGCAGTGAAGGGTTGACTAGCGGGGGATTCACAGATACGCAGTATTTT.